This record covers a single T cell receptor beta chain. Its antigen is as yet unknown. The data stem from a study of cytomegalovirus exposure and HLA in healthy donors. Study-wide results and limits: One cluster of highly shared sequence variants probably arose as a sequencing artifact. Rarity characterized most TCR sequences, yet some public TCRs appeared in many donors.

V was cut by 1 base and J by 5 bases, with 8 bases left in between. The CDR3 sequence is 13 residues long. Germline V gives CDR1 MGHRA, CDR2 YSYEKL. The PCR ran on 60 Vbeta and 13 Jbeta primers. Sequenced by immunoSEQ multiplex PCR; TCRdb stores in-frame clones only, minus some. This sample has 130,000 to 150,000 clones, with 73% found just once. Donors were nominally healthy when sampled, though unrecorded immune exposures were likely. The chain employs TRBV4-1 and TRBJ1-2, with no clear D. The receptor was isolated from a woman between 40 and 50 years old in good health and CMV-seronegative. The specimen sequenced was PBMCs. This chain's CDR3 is CASSQGGGYGYTF. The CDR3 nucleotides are TGCGCCAGCAGCCAAGGGGGAGGGTATGGCTACACCTTC.